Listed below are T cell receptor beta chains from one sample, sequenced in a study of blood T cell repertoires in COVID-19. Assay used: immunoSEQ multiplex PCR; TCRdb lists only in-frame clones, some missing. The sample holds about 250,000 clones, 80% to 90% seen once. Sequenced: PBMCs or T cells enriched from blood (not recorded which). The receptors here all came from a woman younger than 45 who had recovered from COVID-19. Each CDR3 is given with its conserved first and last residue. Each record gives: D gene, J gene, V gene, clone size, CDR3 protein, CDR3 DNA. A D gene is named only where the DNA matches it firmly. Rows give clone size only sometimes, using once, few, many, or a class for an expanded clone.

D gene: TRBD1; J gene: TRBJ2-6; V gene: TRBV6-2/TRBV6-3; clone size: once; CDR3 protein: CASSFDRGGGANVLTF; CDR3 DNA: TGTGCCAGCAGTTTCGACAGGGGTGGAGGGGCCAACGTCCTGACTTTC
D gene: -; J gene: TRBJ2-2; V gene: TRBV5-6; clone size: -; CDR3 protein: CASSLSGGTGELFF; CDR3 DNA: TGTGCCAGCAGCTTGTCCGGGGGAACAGGGGAGCTGTTTTTT
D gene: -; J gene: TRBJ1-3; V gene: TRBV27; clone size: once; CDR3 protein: CASSLWPPNTIYF; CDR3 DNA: TGTGCCAGCAGTTTGTGGCCGCCGAACACCATATATTTT
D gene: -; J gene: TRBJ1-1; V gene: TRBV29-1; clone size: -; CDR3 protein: CSVEFRANTEAFF; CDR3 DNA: TGCAGCGTTGAATTCAGGGCGAACACTGAAGCTTTCTTT
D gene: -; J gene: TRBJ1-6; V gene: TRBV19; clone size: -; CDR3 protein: CASKEVPNSPLHF; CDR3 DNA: TGTGCCAGTAAGGAGGTCCCTAATTCACCCCTCCACTTT
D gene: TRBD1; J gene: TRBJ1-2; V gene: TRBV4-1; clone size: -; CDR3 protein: CASSQDLTTGGGYYGYTF; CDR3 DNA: TGCGCCAGCAGCCAAGACTTAACGACAGGGGGCGGCTACTATGGCTACACCTTC
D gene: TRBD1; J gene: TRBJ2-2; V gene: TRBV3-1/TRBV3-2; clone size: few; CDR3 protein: CASWDRGNTGELFF; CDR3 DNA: TGTGCCAGCTGGGACAGGGGGAACACCGGGGAGCTGTTTTTT
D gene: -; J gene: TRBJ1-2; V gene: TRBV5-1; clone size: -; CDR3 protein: CASRVRKNYGYTF; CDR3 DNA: TGCGCCAGCAGGGTGAGAAAAAACTATGGCTACACCTTC
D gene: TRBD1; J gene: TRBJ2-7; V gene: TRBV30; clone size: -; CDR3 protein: CAWTLQGGKNEQYF; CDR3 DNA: TGTGCCTGGACACTACAGGGGGGTAAGAACGAGCAGTACTTC
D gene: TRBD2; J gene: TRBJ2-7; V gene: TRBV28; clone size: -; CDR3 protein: CASSRTSGRYEQYF; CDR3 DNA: TGTGCCAGCAGCCGGACTAGCGGGAGATACGAGCAGTACTTC
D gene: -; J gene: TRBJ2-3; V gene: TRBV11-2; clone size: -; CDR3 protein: CASSSLRADRIWDTQYF; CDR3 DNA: TGTGCCAGCAGCTCCCTACGGGCCGACAGGATTTGGGATACGCAGTATTTT
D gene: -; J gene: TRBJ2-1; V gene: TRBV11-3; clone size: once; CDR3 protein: CASSLGGGGQRSNEQFF; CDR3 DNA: TGTGCCAGCAGCTTGGGGGGCGGGGGCCAGAGGTCCAATGAGCAGTTCTTC
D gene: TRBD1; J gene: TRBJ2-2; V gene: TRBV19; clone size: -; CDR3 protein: CASSIGQGSTGELFF; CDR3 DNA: TGTGCCAGTAGTATAGGACAGGGGAGCACCGGGGAGCTGTTTTTT
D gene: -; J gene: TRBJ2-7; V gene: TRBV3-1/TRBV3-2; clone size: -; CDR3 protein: CASSQTRLRAYEQYF; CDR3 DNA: TGTGCCAGCAGCCAGACCAGACTCAGGGCCTACGAGCAGTACTTC
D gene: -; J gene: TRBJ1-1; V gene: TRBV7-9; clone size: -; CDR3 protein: CASSLGRDGGFF; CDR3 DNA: TGTGCCAGCAGCTTAGGCAGAGATGGAGGCTTCTTT
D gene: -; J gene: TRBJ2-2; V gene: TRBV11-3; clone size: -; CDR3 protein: CASSLMGGRDPGELFF; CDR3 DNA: TGTGCCAGCAGCTTAATGGGCGGCCGGGATCCCGGGGAGCTGTTTTTT
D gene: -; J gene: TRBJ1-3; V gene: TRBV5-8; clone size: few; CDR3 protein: CASRSSGNTIYF; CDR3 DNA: TGTGCCAGCAGGTCATCTGGAAACACCATATATTTT
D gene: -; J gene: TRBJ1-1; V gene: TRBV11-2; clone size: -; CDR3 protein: CASSPPVHPNTEAFF; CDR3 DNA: TGTGCCAGCAGCCCCCCGGTGCACCCGAACACTGAAGCTTTCTTT
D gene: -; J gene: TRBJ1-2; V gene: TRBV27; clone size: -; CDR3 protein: CASSLGGGYGYTF; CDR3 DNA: TGTGCCAGCAGTTTGGGAGGTGGCTATGGCTACACCTTC
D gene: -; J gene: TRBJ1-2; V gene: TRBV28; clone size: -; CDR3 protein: CASSLSKGRIGYGYTF; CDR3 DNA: TGTGCCAGCAGTTTATCCAAGGGGCGCATAGGCTATGGCTACACCTTC
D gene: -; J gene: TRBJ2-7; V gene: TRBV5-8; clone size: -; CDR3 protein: CASSEVPEQYF; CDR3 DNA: TGTGCCAGCTCCGAGGTCCCCGAGCAGTACTTC
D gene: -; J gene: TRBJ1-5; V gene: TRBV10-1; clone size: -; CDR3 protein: CASSERQPRGGNQPQHF; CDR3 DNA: TGCGCCAGCAGTGAGCGGCAGCCCCGGGGGGGCAATCAGCCCCAGCATTTT
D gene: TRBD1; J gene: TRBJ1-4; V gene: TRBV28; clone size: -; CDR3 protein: CASRTGGTNEKLFF; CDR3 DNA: TGTGCCAGCAGAACAGGGGGAACTAATGAAAAACTGTTTTTT
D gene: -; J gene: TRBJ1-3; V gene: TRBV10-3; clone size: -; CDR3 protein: CATAGSESSGNTIYF; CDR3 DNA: TGTGCCACCGCGGGGTCGGAGAGCTCTGGAAACACCATATATTTT
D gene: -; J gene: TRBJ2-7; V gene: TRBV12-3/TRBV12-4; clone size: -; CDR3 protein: CASSFAVYEQYF; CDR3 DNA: TGTGCCAGCAGTTTTGCGGTCTACGAGCAGTACTTC
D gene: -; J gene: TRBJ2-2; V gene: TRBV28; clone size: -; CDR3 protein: CASSARRGGRNTGELFF; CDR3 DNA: TGTGCCAGCAGCGCTAGAAGGGGGGGTCGGAACACCGGGGAGCTGTTTTTT
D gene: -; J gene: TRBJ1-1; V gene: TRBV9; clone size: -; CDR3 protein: CASSVAVGGANTEAFF; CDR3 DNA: TGTGCCAGCAGCGTAGCGGTCGGGGGGGCGAACACTGAAGCTTTCTTT
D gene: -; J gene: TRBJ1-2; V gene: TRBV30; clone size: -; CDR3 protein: CAWSSESGYTF; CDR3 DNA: TGTGCCTGGAGTAGTGAGAGTGGCTACACCTTC
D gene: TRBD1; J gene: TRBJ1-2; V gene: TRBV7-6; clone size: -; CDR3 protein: CASSGTGIKPLGGYTF; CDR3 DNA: TGTGCCAGCAGCGGGACAGGGATAAAACCTCTGGGTGGCTACACCTTC
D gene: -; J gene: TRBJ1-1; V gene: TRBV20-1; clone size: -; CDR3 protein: CGHGRYKEAFF; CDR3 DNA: TGCGGACATGGGAGGTACAAGGAGGCTTTCTTT
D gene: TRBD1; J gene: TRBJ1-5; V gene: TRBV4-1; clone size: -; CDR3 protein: CASSPGTGGSNNQPQHF; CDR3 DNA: TGCGCCAGCAGCCCGGGGACAGGGGGTTCGAACAATCAGCCCCAGCATTTT
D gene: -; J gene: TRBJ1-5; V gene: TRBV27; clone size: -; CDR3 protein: CASSLGPPYSNQPQHF; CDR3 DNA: TGTGCCAGCAGCTTAGGCCCTCCTTATAGCAATCAGCCCCAGCATTTT
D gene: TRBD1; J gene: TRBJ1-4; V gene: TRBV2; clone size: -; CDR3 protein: CASSGQGANEKLFF; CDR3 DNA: TGTGCCAGCAGTGGACAGGGGGCTAATGAAAAACTGTTTTTT
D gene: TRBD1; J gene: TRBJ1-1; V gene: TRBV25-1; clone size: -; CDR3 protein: CASSATGGLGTEAFF; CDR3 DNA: TGTGCCAGCAGTGCGACAGGGGGCTTGGGCACTGAAGCTTTCTTT
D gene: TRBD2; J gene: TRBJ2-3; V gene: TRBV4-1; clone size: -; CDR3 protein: CASSLYPLRTSGGMYTDTQYF; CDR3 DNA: TGCGCCAGCAGCCTATACCCTCTAAGGACTAGCGGGGGGATGTACACAGATACGCAGTATTTT
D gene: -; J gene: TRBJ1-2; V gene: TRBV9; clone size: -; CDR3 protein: CASSVGPHEGLDGYTF; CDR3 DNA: TGTGCCAGCAGCGTAGGGCCCCATGAGGGTTTGGATGGCTACACCTTC
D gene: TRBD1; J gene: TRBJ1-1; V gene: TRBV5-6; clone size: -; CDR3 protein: CASSAGQGYWEDTEAFF; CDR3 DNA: TGTGCCAGCAGCGCGGGACAGGGTTATTGGGAGGACACTGAAGCTTTCTTT
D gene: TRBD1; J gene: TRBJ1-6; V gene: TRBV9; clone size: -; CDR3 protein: CASSVSTGGFYSPLHF; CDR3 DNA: TGTGCCAGCAGCGTAAGCACAGGGGGCTTTTATTCACCCCTCCACTTT
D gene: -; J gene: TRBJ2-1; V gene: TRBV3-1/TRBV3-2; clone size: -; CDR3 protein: CASSQVPGEEQFF; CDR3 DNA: TGTGCCAGCAGCCAAGTTCCCGGGGAAGAGCAGTTCTTC
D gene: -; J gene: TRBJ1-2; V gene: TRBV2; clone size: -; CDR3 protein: CASSEQARGYTF; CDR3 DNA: TGTGCCAGCAGTGAACAAGCTCGTGGCTACACCTTC